These 5 T cell receptor beta chains came from one sample sequenced in a study of control samples from healthy donors and cancer patients. Method: immunoSEQ multiplex PCR; TCRdb's copy keeps in-frame clones and lacks some. The sample has about 130,000 clones; about nine tenths are singletons. The sequencing input was blood. The source is a man younger than 30 in good health.

This clone showed up just a few times. The chain couples TRBV6-6 to TRBJ2-7, with D perhaps TRBD1 (5 bases). Trimming took off 6 bases at V and 9 bases at J, with 12 bases between the two ends. This CDR3 region has 11 residues. Germline V gene lookup returns CDR1 MNHNY and CDR2 SVGAGI (reference sequence). The CDR3 DNA is TGTGCCAGCAGCCTGGCAGGGTTGCAGTACGTC. Translated: CASSLAGLQYV.

The V call is TRBV9, the J call TRBJ2-6; tentatively, D is TRBD2 (6 bases). There are 19 residues in the CDR3. From germline, CDR1 is SGDLS and CDR2 YYNGEE. The germline V and J ends were trimmed by 0 bases and 0 bases, with 16 bases remaining between them. The CDR3 coding sequence is TGTGCCAGCAGCGTAGCATTCCGACTAGGAGTCTCTGGGGCCAACGTCCTGACTTTC. Its translation is CASSVAFRLGVSGANVLTF.

This clone has just a few counts. The J gene is TRBJ2-7, the V gene TRBV28; 9 bases agree with TRBD1. Germline loops: CDR1 MDHEN, CDR2 SYDVKM. With V trimmed by 4 bases and J by 3 bases, 10 bases remained unmatched. This CDR3 spans 16 amino acids. The CDR3 coding sequence is TGTGCCAGCAGTTCCCCCGGGACAGGGAAGGGCTACGAGCAGTACGTC. Translation gives CASSSPGTGKGYEQYV.

This rearrangement joins TRBV6-2 or TRBV6-3 to TRBJ1-2; maybe TRBD1 (6 bases). Germline CDR1 reads MNHEY; CDR2 reads SVGEGT. The CDR3 covers 15 residues. Trimming stripped 5 bases from V and 7 bases from J, with 20 bases between. CDR3 region: CASSPPTGALSGYTF. The CDR3 DNA follows: TGTGCCAGCAGTCCCCCCACGGGGGCGTTAAGTGGCTACACCTTC.

This clone was counted between two and nine times. V is TRBV7-9 and J is TRBJ1-1; D gene unclear. Germline CDR1 and CDR2: SEHNR and FQNEAQ (reference sequence). CDR3 length equals 11 residues. Trimming stripped 3 bases from V and 10 bases from J, with 9 bases between. The CDR3 protein is CASSFGQRAFF. CDR3 coding DNA: TGTGCCAGCAGCTTTGGGCAGAGAGCTTTCTTT.